Presented here are 6 T cell receptor beta chains from one specimen sequenced in a study of Ad26.COV2.S vaccination and SARS-CoV-2 variants. The method was immunoSEQ multiplex PCR; TCRdb's version includes in-frame clones alone and lacks a portion of them. The sample contains fewer than 400,000 clones, roughly 90% of which appear only once. The sample's treatment: roughly 20 received Ad26.COV2.S at low or high dose, single or two shots; roughly five received placebo; per-sample allocation not given. At day 63 after the first vaccine or placebo injection, samples were drawn. The sample was peripheral blood, taken in a trial of Ad26.COV2.S vaccine versus placebo. All receptors derive from a person between 18 and 65 years old who received the Ad26.COV2.S COVID-19 vaccine or a placebo.

A few counts support this clone. This chain uses TRBV7-9 with TRBJ2-7; D is uncertain. The CDR3 has 13 residues. Deletions cut 3 bases from V and 2 bases from J, with 8 bases between. Germline V gene sequence: CDR1 SEHNR, CDR2 FQNEAQ (reference sequence). CDR3 residues: CASSLDHTYEQYF. CDR3 DNA: TGTGCCAGCAGCTTGGACCACACCTACGAGCAGTACTTC.

This clone was picked up one time. The V call is TRBV29-1, the J call TRBJ2-1; TRBD2 is a possible D gene (6 bases). The CDR3 sequence is 14 residues long. Germline V gives CDR1 SQVTM, CDR2 ANQGSEA. V gave up 6 bases and J gave up 0 bases, with 12 bases separating them. The chain's CDR3 is CSVPSRDSYNEQFF. As DNA, the CDR3 is TGCAGCGTGCCCTCGCGGGACTCCTACAATGAGCAGTTCTTC.

The rearrangement uses TRBV5-1 and TRBJ2-6; 10 bases agree with TRBD1. The CDR3 extends over 17 amino acids. Germline loops: CDR1 SGHRS, CDR2 YFSETQ. Losses at the gene ends were 3 bases for V and 4 bases for J; bases not matched to a gene: 7. The CDR3 region is CASSSDRGNLGANVLTF. CDR3 DNA: TGCGCCAGCAGCTCGGACAGGGGGAACCTCGGGGCCAACGTCCTGACTTTC.

The chain carries TRBV21-1 and TRBJ2-1; the table assigns TRBD1, which was not confirmed against the DNA. TRBV21-1 is assigned pseudogene status. CDR3 length: 17 residues. This CDR3 reads CASSKERQAPSYNEQFF. The CDR3 DNA is TGTGCCAGCAGCAAAGAGAGACAGGCCCCATCCTACAATGAGCAGTTCTTC.

The gene calls are TRBV6-5 and TRBJ2-6; D remains ambiguous. The germline CDR1 and CDR2 sequences are MNHEY and SVGAGI. The ends were cut back, 6 bases at V and 2 bases at J, with 11 bases in the middle. This CDR3 is 15 amino acids long. Written as DNA, the CDR3 is TGTGCCAGCAGCCAGTATAGGACTGGGGCCAACGTCCTGACTTTC. Translated, it gives CASSQYRTGANVLTF.

The genes are TRBV7-9 and TRBJ2-1; D is unresolved. CDR1 SEHNR and CDR2 FQNEAQ come from the germline V gene (reference sequence). The CDR3 has 17 amino acids. Between the trimmed V and J ends, which lost 5 bases and 2 bases, there was a span of 19 bases. The CDR3, as DNA: TGTGCCAGCAGCCGCTTCTATGACCTCGAGGCCTACAATGAGCAGTTCTTC. Encoded protein: CASSRFYDLEAYNEQFF.